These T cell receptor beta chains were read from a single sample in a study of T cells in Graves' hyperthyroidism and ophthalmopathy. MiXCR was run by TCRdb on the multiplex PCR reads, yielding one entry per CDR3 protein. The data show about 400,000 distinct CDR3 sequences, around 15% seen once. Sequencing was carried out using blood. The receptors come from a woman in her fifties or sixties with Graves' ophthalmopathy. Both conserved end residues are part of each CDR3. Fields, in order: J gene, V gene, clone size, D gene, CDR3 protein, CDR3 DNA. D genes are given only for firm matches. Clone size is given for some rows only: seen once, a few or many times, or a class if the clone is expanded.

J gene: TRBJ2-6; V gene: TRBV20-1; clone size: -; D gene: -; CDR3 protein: CRASGANVLTF; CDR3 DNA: TGCAGGGCGTCTGGGGCCAACGTCCTGACTTTC
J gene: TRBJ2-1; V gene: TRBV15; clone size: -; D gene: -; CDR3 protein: CATSRGVGGGFSYNEQFF; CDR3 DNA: TGTGCCACCAGCAGAGGAGTGGGAGGGGGCTTCTCCTACAATGAGCAGTTCTTC
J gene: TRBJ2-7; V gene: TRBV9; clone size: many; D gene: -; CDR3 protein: CASSVAISYEQYF; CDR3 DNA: TGTGCCAGCAGCGTAGCTATTTCGTACGAGCAGTACTTC
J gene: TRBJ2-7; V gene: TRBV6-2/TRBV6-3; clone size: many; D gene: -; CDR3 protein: CARPFGTPAYEQYF; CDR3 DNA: TGTGCCCGTCCCTTTGGGACACCAGCCTACGAGCAGTACTTC
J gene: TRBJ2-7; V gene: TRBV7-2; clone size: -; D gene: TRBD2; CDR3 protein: CASSLEGLADHEQYF; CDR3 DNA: TGTGCCAGCAGCTTAGAGGGACTAGCGGACCACGAGCAGTACTTC
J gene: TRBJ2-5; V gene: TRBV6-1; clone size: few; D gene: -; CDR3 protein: CASSREATLIMAQYF; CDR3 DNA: TGTGCCAGCTCCCGCGAAGCGACCCTAATTATGGCCCAGTACTTC
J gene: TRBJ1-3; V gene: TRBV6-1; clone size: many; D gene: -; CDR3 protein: CASGTRGERNTIYF; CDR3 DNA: TGTGCCAGCGGTACCCGGGGAGAAAGAAACACCATATATTTT
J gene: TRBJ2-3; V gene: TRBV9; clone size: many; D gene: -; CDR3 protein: CASSASLADTQYF; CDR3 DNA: TGTGCCAGCAGCGCGTCATTGGCAGATACGCAGTATTTT
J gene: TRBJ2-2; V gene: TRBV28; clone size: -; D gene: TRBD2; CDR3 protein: CTSSLDSGVNTGELFF; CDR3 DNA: TGTACCAGCAGTTTAGATAGCGGGGTTAACACCGGGGAGCTGTTTTTT
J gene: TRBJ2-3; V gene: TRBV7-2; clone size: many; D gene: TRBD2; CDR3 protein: CASSLDGRAEDTQYF; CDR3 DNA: TGTGCCAGCAGCTTAGATGGGAGGGCCGAAGATACGCAGTATTTT
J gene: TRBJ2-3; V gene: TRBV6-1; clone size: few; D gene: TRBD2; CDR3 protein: CASKEREVGDTQYF; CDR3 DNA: TGTGCCAGCAAGGAGCGGGAGGTAGGAGATACGCAGTATTTT
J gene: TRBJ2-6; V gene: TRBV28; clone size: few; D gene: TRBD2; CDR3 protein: CASEGASGFSGANVLTF; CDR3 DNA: TGTGCCAGCGAAGGAGCTAGCGGGTTTTCTGGGGCCAACGTCCTGACTTTC
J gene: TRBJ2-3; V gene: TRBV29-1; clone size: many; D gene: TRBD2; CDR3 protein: CSVEGASGSDTQYF; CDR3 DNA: TGCAGCGTTGAAGGGGCTAGCGGGAGTGATACGCAGTATTTT
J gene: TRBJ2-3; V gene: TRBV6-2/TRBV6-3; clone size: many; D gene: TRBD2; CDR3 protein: CASSYSRLAPDTQYF; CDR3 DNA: TGTGCCAGCAGTTACTCCCGACTAGCACCAGATACGCAGTATTTT
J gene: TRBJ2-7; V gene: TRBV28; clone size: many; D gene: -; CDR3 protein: CASSLSGKYEQYF; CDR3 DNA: TGTGCCAGCAGTCTGAGCGGCAAATACGAGCAGTACTTC
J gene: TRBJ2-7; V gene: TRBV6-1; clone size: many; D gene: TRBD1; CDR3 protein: CASSSPPQGAFNEQYF; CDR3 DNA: TGTGCCAGCAGTTCCCCCCCACAGGGGGCGTTCAACGAGCAGTACTTC
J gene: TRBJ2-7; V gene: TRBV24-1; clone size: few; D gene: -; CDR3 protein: CATSDPRDSPHEQYF; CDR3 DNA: TGTGCCACCAGTGATCCGCGGGATTCCCCCCACGAGCAGTACTTC
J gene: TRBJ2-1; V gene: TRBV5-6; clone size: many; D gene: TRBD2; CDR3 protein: CASSLARRESYNEQFF; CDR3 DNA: TGTGCCAGCAGCTTGGCCCGGCGGGAGTCCTACAATGAGCAGTTCTTC
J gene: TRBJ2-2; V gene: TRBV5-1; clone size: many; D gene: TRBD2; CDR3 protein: CASSLDLSGVNTGELFF; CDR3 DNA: TGCGCCAGCAGCTTGGATCTTAGCGGGGTGAACACCGGGGAGCTGTTTTTT
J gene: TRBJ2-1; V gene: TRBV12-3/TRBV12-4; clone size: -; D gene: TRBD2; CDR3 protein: CASSRPRESSYNEQFF; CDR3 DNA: TGTGCCAGCAGTAGGCCGCGGGAGAGCTCCTACAATGAGCAGTTCTTC
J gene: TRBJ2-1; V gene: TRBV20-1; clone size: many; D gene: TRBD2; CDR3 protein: CSAITSVSYNEQFF; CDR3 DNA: TGCAGTGCCATAACTAGCGTTTCCTACAATGAGCAGTTCTTC
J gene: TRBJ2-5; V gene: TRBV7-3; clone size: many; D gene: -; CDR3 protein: CASSSGGQLETQYF; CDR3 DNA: TGTGCCAGCAGCTCCGGGGGGCAGTTGGAGACCCAGTACTTC
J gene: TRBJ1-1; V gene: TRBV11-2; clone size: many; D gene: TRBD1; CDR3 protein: CASSLRSGGTEAFF; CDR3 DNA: TGTGCCAGCAGCTTAAGGTCAGGGGGCACTGAAGCTTTCTTT
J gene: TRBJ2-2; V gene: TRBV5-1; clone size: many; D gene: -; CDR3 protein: CASSFTGTGLGELFF; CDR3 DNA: TGCGCCAGCAGCTTTACGGGGACCGGCTTGGGGGAGCTGTTTTTT
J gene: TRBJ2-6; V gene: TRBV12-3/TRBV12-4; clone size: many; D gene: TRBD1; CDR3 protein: CASSLTGTGANVLTF; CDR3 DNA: TGTGCCAGCAGTCTGACAGGGACTGGGGCCAACGTCCTGACTTTC
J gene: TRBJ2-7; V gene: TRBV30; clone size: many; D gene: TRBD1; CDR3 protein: CAWRPDRDHEQYF; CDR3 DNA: TGTGCCTGGAGGCCGGACAGGGACCACGAGCAGTACTTC
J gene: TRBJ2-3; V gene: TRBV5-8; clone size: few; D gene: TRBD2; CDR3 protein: CASSLVTSGPSTDTQYF; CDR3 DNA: TGTGCCAGCAGCTTGGTCACTAGCGGGCCTAGCACAGATACGCAGTATTTT
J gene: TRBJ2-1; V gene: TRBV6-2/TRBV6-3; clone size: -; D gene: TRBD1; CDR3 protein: CASSYSPLTGGSRDEQFF; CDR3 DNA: TGTGCCAGCAGTTACTCCCCCCTGACAGGGGGCTCGAGGGATGAGCAGTTCTTC
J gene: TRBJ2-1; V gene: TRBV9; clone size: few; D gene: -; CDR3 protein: CASSPGSGNNEQFF; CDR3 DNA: TGTGCCAGCAGCCCCGGGAGTGGAAACAATGAGCAGTTCTTC
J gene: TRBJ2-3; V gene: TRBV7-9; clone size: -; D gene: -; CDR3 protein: CASSPLAGRTDTQYF; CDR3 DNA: TGTGCCAGCAGCCCTCTGGCGGGGCGCACAGATACGCAGTATTTT
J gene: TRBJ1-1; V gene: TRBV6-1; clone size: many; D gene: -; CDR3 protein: CASSDQTGIPEAFF; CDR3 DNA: TGTGCCAGCAGTGACCAAACAGGGATTCCTGAAGCTTTCTTT
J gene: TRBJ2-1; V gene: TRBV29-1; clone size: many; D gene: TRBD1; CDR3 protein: CSVGFTGGHEQFF; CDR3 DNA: TGCAGCGTTGGTTTTACAGGGGGCCATGAGCAGTTCTTC
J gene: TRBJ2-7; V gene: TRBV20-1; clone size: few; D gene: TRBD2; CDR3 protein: CSARENEGGSSYEQYF; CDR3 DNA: TGCAGTGCTAGAGAGAATGAGGGAGGGAGCTCCTACGAGCAGTACTTC
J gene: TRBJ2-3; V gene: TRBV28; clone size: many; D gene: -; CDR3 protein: CASSSGRPDTQYF; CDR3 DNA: TGTGCCAGCAGTTCAGGGCGGCCAGATACGCAGTATTTT
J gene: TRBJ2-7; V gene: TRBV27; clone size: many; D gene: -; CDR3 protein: CASSFLYEQYF; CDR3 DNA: TGTGCCAGCAGTTTTCTCTACGAGCAGTACTTC
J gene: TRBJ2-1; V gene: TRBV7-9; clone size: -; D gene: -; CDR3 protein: CASSFRAEQFF; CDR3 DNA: TGTGCCAGCAGCTTTAGGGCTGAGCAGTTCTTC
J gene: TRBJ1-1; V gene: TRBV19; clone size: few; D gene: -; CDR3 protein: CASSETANTEAFF; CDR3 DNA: TGTGCCAGTAGTGAGACAGCGAACACTGAAGCTTTCTTT
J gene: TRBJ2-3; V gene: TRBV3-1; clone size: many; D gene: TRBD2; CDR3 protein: CASSPQAGGPTDTQYF; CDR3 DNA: TGTGCCAGCAGCCCCCAAGCGGGAGGTCCCACAGATACGCAGTATTTT